Presented here are 14 T cell receptor beta chains from one specimen sequenced in a study of vaccination effects on CD4 cells after COVID-19. In the ViraFEST assay, antigen-specific CD4+ clonotypes were identified by expansion after peptide-pool stimulation. Subsequent to a culture period of roughly 11 days, CD4+ T cells were isolated. Vaccine recipients had no previous SARS-CoV-2 infection; their nucleocapsid antibodies were negative. Sequenced by immunoSEQ multiplex PCR; TCRdb stores in-frame clones only, minus some. The table lists under 80,000 clones, around 78% of them singletons. Their recognized antigens are unknown. Sequencing used CD4+ T cells from PBMCs cultured with SARS-CoV-2 spike peptides, obtained before COVID-19 vaccination. All receptors come from a human donor who received a COVID-19 vaccine.

The DNA for the CDR3 is TGTGCCAGCAGCGTAACCCTCGGGCAGCCCCACTCCTACGAGCAGTACGTC. This codes for CASSVTLGQPHSYEQYV. The V call is TRBV9, the J call TRBJ2-7; D gene unclear. CDR3 length: 17 residues. V lost 1 base to trimming and J lost 0 bases, with 17 bases between them. Germline V gene lookup returns CDR1 SGDLS and CDR2 YYNGEE.

V is TRBV19 and J is TRBJ2-3; TRBD1 is a possible D gene (6 bases). V dropped 4 bases and J dropped 3 bases, with 11 bases sitting between them. CDR3 length: 14 residues. The germline V gene has CDR1 LNHDA and CDR2 SQIVND (reference sequence). CDR3 amino acids: CASSRPGQTDTQYF. DNA for the CDR3: TGTGCCAGTAGTAGACCCGGACAGACAGATACGCAGTATTTT.

V gene TRBV5-6 combines with J gene TRBJ2-5; D perhaps matches TRBD1 (5 bases). Trimming cost V 0 bases and J 1 base, with 13 bases left between them. Germline loops: CDR1 SGHDT, CDR2 YYEEEE. This CDR3 spans 16 amino acids. The CDR3 nucleotides are TGTGCCAGCAGCTTGGGAAGGCGGACAAGCCAAGAGACCCAGTACTTC. This gives the protein CASSLGRRTSQETQYF.

The chain links TRBV3-1 (or the pseudogene TRBV3-2) to TRBJ2-2; D ambiguous. The CDR3 spans 12 residues. Germline values: CDR1 LGHDT, CDR2 YNNKEL (reference sequence). Trimming pared 2 bases from V and 6 bases from J, leaving 4 bases between. The CDR3, as DNA: TGTGCCAGCAGCCAATTGTCCGGGGAGCTGTTTTTT. As protein: CASSQLSGELFF.

The rearrangement joins TRBV2 to TRBJ2-5; D gene unclear. Germline lookup yields CDR1 SNHLY and CDR2 FYNNEI. This CDR3 spans 12 amino acids. V was pared by 3 bases and J by 5 bases, with 7 bases between. The CDR3 coding sequence is TGTGCCAGCAGTGACCTGCGGGAGACCCAGTACTTC. Translation: CASSDLRETQYF.

V and J are TRBV18 and TRBJ2-5, with no clear D. The CDR3 has 13 residues. Germline values: CDR1 KGHSH, CDR2 LQKENI. The V and J ends lost 1 base and 9 bases respectively, with 12 bases between them. In DNA, the CDR3 is TGTGCCAGCTCACCACGGCAGGATGAGGCCCAGTACTTC. Its protein is CASSPRQDEAQYF.

On this clone itself: A read error may account for a junction end that differs from germline. Additional DNA sequences in this sample encode the identical CDR3. The CDR3 here is CASSPLGGGSNQPQHF. The CDR3 DNA reads TGCGCCAGCAGCCCCCTAGGGGGCGGGAGCAATCAGCCTCAGCATTTT. This chain links TRBV4-1 with TRBJ1-5; 7 bases match TRBD1. CDR1 and CDR2 (germline): MGHRA, YSYEKL. The CDR3 covers 16 residues.

The CDR3 nucleotides are TGTGCCAGCAGCTTTGGAACAGGGGCAGCAGGGCAGCCCCAGCATTTT. It encodes CASSFGTGAAGQPQHF. V and J are TRBV5-6 and TRBJ1-5; 7 bases are a match to TRBD1. CDR1 is SGHDT and CDR2 is YYEEEE in the germline V gene. Losses at the gene ends were 2 bases for V and 7 bases for J; bases not matched to a gene: 12. The CDR3 has 16 amino acids. Combining the CDR3 with reference TRBV5-6 and TRBJ1-5 gives the whole variable domain DAGVTQSPTHLIKTRGQQVTLRCSPKSGHDTVSWYQQALGQGPQFIFQYYEEEERQRGNFPDRFSGHQFPNYSSELNVNALLLGDSALYLCASSFGTGAAGQPQHFGDGTRLSIL.

The CDR3 reads CASSKAGGPYEQYV. The CDR3 DNA follows: TGTGCCAGCAGTAAGGCGGGGGGACCCTACGAGCAGTACGTC. The J gene is TRBJ2-7, the V gene TRBV6-5; TRBD2 matches at 8 bases. The V gene end was trimmed by 5 bases and the J gene end by 2 bases; junction bases not matched to a gene: 5. This CDR3 contains 14 residues. The germline V gene has CDR1 MNHEY and CDR2 SVGAGI.

This rearrangement joins TRBV28 to TRBJ2-2, with 8 positions matching TRBD1. V was pared by 5 bases and J by 7 bases, with 9 bases of the junction left unmatched. Germline V gene sequence: CDR1 MDHEN, CDR2 SYDVKM. This CDR3 region has 15 residues. The CDR3 DNA reads TGTGCCAGCAGTACAGGGGGATTATCAATCGGGGAGCTGTTTTTT. Its translation: CASSTGGLSIGELFF.

The chain uses TRBV27 and TRBJ1-1, with TRBD1 identical over 7 bases. Trimming cost V 8 bases and J 2 bases; bases outside gene matches: 8. Germline CDR1 and CDR2: MNHEY and SMNVEV (reference sequence). The CDR3 totals 14 residues. The CDR3 DNA reads TGTGCCAGCCCTAGACAGGGCTCCAACACTGAAGCTTTCTTT. Translation gives CASPRQGSNTEAFF.

The chain has TRBV7-2 and TRBJ1-1; possibly TRBD1 for D (5 bases). Trimming shortened V by 5 bases and J by 6 bases, and 16 bases separated the two germline ends. This CDR3 region has 14 residues. The germline CDR1 and CDR2 sequences are SGHTA and FQGNSA. The CDR3, as DNA: TGTGCCAGCAGCCCCGACGGGGAGGGACCTGAAGCTTTCTTT. Amino acid sequence: CASSPDGEGPEAFF.

The chain has TRBV5-1 and TRBJ2-7, with TRBD1 matching 9 bases. Losses at the gene ends were 5 bases for V and 3 bases for J; bases not matched to a gene: 18. The CDR3 is 18 amino acids. Germline-derived CDR1 and CDR2 are SGHRS and YFSETQ. This CDR3 reads CASRYGQGPAKILYEQYV. CDR3 coding DNA: TGCGCCAGCAGATACGGACAGGGGCCCGCCAAAATCCTCTACGAGCAGTACGTC.

The genes are TRBV2 and TRBJ1-2; 8 bases match TRBD1. V lost 8 bases, J lost 4 bases, and 6 bases stayed unmatched. From germline, CDR1 is SNHLY and CDR2 FYNNEI. The CDR3 sequence is 13 residues long. For the CDR3, the DNA is TGTGCCAGCGGGGACAGGAGCTTCTATGGCTACACCTTC. Protein sequence: CASGDRSFYGYTF.